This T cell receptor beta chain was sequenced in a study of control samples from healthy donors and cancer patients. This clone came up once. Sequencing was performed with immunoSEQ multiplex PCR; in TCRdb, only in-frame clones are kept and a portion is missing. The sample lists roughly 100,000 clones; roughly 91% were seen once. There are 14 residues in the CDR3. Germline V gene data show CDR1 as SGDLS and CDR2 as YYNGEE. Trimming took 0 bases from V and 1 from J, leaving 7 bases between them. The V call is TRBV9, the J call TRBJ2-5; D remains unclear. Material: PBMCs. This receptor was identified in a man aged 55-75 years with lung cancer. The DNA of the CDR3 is TGTGCCAGCAGCGTAGGGGATTTCCAAGAGACCCAGTACTTC. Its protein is CASSVGDFQETQYF.